This TCR beta chain was sequenced in a study of a mutant IDH1 vaccine in newly diagnosed glioma. Study-level information: Weeks 35 and 47 hosted visits V12 and V13, respectively.

The method was immunoSEQ multiplex PCR; TCRdb's version includes in-frame clones alone and lacks a portion of them. The data contain about 48,000 clones, 65% to 85% of them seen just once; the ten biggest clones take up 6.5% to 7.5%. With respect to this clone: Its antigen is as yet unknown.

Time point meaning: week 35, safety follow-up. In the vaccine, a single dose held 300 ug of the mutant IDH1 20-mer peptide, along with topical imiquimod. The TCR originated in a man aged 40-50 years with glioma. The source material was PBMCs, sampled from a glioma patient whose treatment included an IDH1 peptide vaccine.

The CDR3 bases are TGTGCCAGCAGCTATAAGCAGTACTTC. This sequence encodes CASSYKQYF. The rearrangement links TRBV13 to TRBJ2-7; D uncertain. Germline V lookup: CDR1 PRHDT, CDR2 FYEKMQ (reference sequence). This CDR3 has 9 amino acids. V lost 4 bases to trimming and J lost 8 bases, with 3 bases between them.